This TCR beta chain was sequenced for a study of T-cell reconstitution after alpha-beta-depleted transplantation in children. Study-level findings and limits: TCRbeta diversity was high at day 60 in some patients (a result of surviving recipient T cells and thymic progenitors). T-cell counts and diversity at one year post-transplant came mainly from newly produced T cells.

V was cut by 3 bases and J by 2 bases, with 8 bases left in between. The CDR3 sequence is 14 residues long. CDR1 is LGHDT, CDR2 YNNKEL, per germline (reference sequence). A TCRbeta library incorporating unique molecular identifiers was prepared. TCRdb re-called the PCR reads through MiXCR, storing one row per CDR3 protein. The table includes about 540,000 distinct CDR3 sequences, approximately 30% detected once. Of note for this clonotype: The antigen remains undetermined.

Sequenced here: PBMCs, sampled before TCRalphabeta/CD19-depleted stem cell transplant. The chain is built from TRBV3-1 and TRBJ2-1, with D possibly being TRBD1 (6 bases). The TCR comes from a boy in the first two years of life with Wiskott-Aldrich syndrome, due to receive a stem cell transplant. The CDR3 reads CASSHKGAYNEQFF. In DNA, the CDR3 is TGTGCCAGCAGCCACAAGGGGGCCTACAATGAGCAGTTCTTC.